This passage covers 19 T cell receptor beta chains from one sample sequenced in a study of blood T cell repertoires in COVID-19. The repertoire was sequenced with immunoSEQ multiplex PCR; TCRdb's copy has only in-frame clones and lacks some. The sample has fewer than 85,000 clones, about four fifths seen once; the top ten hold roughly a fifth. Sequences were obtained from peripheral blood. These receptors were taken from an elderly woman with active or convalescent COVID-19.

This clone was recorded many times. The genes are TRBV7-2 and TRBJ1-2, with D unclear. V was shortened by 2 bases and J by 1 base, with 8 bases between the two germline ends. This CDR3 spans 14 amino acids. Per germline, CDR1 SGHTA and CDR2 FQGNSA. This CDR3 reads CASSLNTFNYGYTF. CDR3 coding DNA: TGTGCCAGCAGCTTAAACACCTTTAACTATGGCTACACCTTC. The whole variable domain, filled in from reference TRBV7-2 and TRBJ1-2, reads GAGVSQSPSNKVTEKGKDVELRCDPISGHTALYWYRQSLGQGLEFLIYFQGNSAPDKSGLPSDRFSAERTGGSVSTLTIQRTQQEDSAVYLCASSLNTFNYGYTFGSGTRLTVV.

V and J are TRBV12-5 and TRBJ2-3, with a weak D call TRBD2 (5 bases). CDR1 and CDR2 (germline): LGHNT, FRNRAP. V was trimmed by 5 bases and J by 2 bases, leaving 14 bases between them. The CDR3 loop spans 15 amino acids. DNA for the CDR3: TGTGCTAGTGGTATCAGCGGCAGCCACACAGATACGCAGTATTTT. This translates into CASGISGSHTDTQYF.

The chain combines TRBV19 with TRBJ2-6; 11 bases are shared with TRBD1. J lost 4 bases, V lost 5 bases, and 4 bases had no gene match. This CDR3 spans 16 amino acids. CDR1 is LNHDA, CDR2 SQIVND, per germline (reference sequence). The CDR3 loop is CASSGQGARGANVLTF. The CDR3, as DNA: TGTGCCAGTAGTGGACAGGGGGCGCGCGGGGCCAACGTCCTGACTTTC.

This clone was observed a few times. The chain is built from TRBV4-1 and TRBJ1-5; the D is unclear. The CDR3 is 15 amino acids. V gave up 2 bases and J gave up 7 bases, with 15 bases separating them. CDR1 is MGHRA, CDR2 YSYEKL, per germline. The CDR3 sequence: CASSQILGREQPQHF. CDR3 coding DNA: TGCGCCAGCAGCCAAATACTCGGGAGGGAACAGCCCCAGCATTTT.

The rearrangement links TRBV5-1 to TRBJ2-3; D gene ambiguous. In germline, CDR1 is SGHRS, CDR2 YFSETQ. V dropped 4 bases and J dropped 4 bases, with 10 bases sitting between them. The CDR3 is made up of 13 amino acids. The CDR3 coding sequence is TGCGCCAGCAGCCCCGGTGACTCAGATACGCAGTATTTT. Protein: CASSPGDSDTQYF.

The chain has TRBV6-5 and TRBJ1-6; 8 bases are a match to TRBD1. J gave up 8 bases and V 0 bases, and 6 bases lay outside the gene matches. The length of the CDR3 is 16 residues. Germline-derived CDR1 and CDR2 are MNHEY and SVGAGI. The CDR3 protein is CASSYSWTGRDSPLHF. The CDR3 DNA follows: TGTGCCAGCAGTTACTCGTGGACAGGGCGGGATTCACCCCTCCACTTT.

The chain combines TRBV27 with TRBJ1-5, with TRBD1 matching 10 bases. In germline, CDR1 is MNHEY, CDR2 SMNVEV (reference sequence). The CDR3 has 15 amino acids. The junction had 3 bases not matched to a gene; V was cut back by 2 bases and J by 5 bases. DNA for the CDR3: TGTGCCAGCAGTTTAGGGACAGGGGTCTATCAGCCCCAGCATTTT. It codes for CASSLGTGVYQPQHF.

V and J are TRBV30 and TRBJ1-1, with 10 bases that match TRBD1. V dropped 4 bases and J dropped 7; count of bases not matched to a gene: 6. CDR1 and CDR2 (germline): GTSNPN, SVGIG (reference sequence). The CDR3 is 13 residues long. CDR3 coding DNA: TGTGCCTGGAAGGGGACAGGGGCAGGTGAAGCTTTCTTT. Amino acids: CAWKGTGAGEAFF.

The chain has TRBV27 and TRBJ1-6; no clear D gene. Trimming left V 0 bases short and J 6 bases short, with 12 bases between. The CDR3 sequence is 16 residues long. In germline, CDR1 is MNHEY, CDR2 SMNVEV (reference sequence). The CDR3 region is CASSLSGQAPNSPLHF. Here the CDR3 DNA reads TGTGCCAGCAGTTTATCCGGCCAGGCGCCTAATTCACCCCTCCACTTT.

J is TRBJ2-1 and V is TRBV9; D is perhaps TRBD1 (6 bases). CDR1 and CDR2 from the germline V gene are SGDLS and YYNGEE. There are 15 residues in the CDR3. With 4 bases removed from V and 4 bases from J, the gap between germline ends came to 15 bases. DNA of the CDR3: TGTGCCAGCAGCACCACCTCCGGGACATACAATGAGCAGTTCTTC. It translates to CASSTTSGTYNEQFF.

This CDR3 reads CATSRDRGRRETQYF. The CDR3 coding sequence is TGTGCCACCAGCAGAGATAGGGGGCGCCGGGAGACCCAGTACTTC. The chain carries TRBV15 and TRBJ2-5; 7 bases align to TRBD1. Germline V CDR1 and CDR2: LNHNV, YYDKDF (reference sequence). The V gene end was trimmed by 0 bases and the J gene end by 5 bases; junction bases not matched to a gene: 6. This CDR3 region has 15 residues.

This rearrangement joins TRBV29-1 to TRBJ1-1; 8 nucleotides line up with TRBD1. The CDR3 totals 10 residues. After removal of 7 bases from V and 10 bases from J, the junction contained 5 bases not matched to a gene. The germline V gene encodes CDR1 SQVTM and CDR2 ANQGSEA. As DNA, the CDR3 is TGCAGCGCCGCCGACAGGGGAGCTTTCTTT. Protein: CSAADRGAFF.

The chain has TRBV3-1 (or the pseudogene TRBV3-2) and TRBJ2-7; TRBD1 might be the D (6 bases). The germline CDR1 and CDR2 sequences are LGHDT and YNNKEL (reference sequence). The V end was cut by 0 bases, the J end by 0 bases, with 18 bases between. The CDR3 loop spans 18 amino acids. The CDR3 region has the DNA TGTGCCAGCAGCCAAGAAGCGTCCTCGGGACATGACTCCTACGAGCAGTACTTC. This codes for CASSQEASSGHDSYEQYF.

The chain is built from TRBV5-1 and TRBJ2-2; D unclear. This CDR3 has 15 amino acids. Trimming took 6 bases from V and 3 from J, leaving 15 bases between them. Germline CDR1 is SGHRS and CDR2 is YFSETQ. CDR3 sequence reads: CASTPYGSDTGELFF. The CDR3 region has the DNA TGCGCCAGCACCCCCTACGGTTCGGACACCGGGGAGCTGTTTTTT.

The chain links TRBV5-4 to TRBJ2-2; possibly TRBD2 for D (6 bases). Per germline, CDR1 SGHNT and CDR2 YYREEE (reference sequence). This CDR3 is 17 amino acids long. With 4 bases removed from V and 6 bases from J, the gap between germline ends came to 22 bases. The CDR3 region has the DNA TGTGCCAGCAGCCCCCCAGGCGGAGGGGAGTCCGCCGGGGAGCTGTTTTTT. It specifies CASSPPGGGESAGELFF.

The genes are TRBV6-1 and TRBJ2-7, with TRBD1 matching over 11 bases. Losses at the gene ends were 0 bases for V and 0 bases for J; bases not matched to a gene: 7. Germline V CDR1 and CDR2: MNHNS, SASEGT. This CDR3 spans 18 amino acids. The CDR3 DNA is TGTGCCAGCAGTGAAGCGCTGGGGACAGGGGGGCTCTCCTACGAGCAGTACTTC. Encoded protein: CASSEALGTGGLSYEQYF.

V usage is TRBV27 and J usage is TRBJ2-7, with 10 bases identical to TRBD1. Germline loops: CDR1 MNHEY, CDR2 SMNVEV (reference sequence). With 5 bases clipped from V and 5 bases from J, the junction kept 3 bases outside the gene matches. There are 13 residues in the CDR3. CDR3 sequence reads: CASSTGTGDEQYF. As DNA, the CDR3 is TGTGCCAGCAGTACCGGGACAGGGGACGAGCAGTACTTC.

V is TRBV7-8 and J is TRBJ2-7, with D unclear. V was clipped by 4 bases and J by 3 bases, with 7 bases between them. The CDR3 totals 12 residues. From germline, CDR1 is SGHVS and CDR2 FQNEAQ. The CDR3 DNA follows: TGTGCCAGCAGCTCCGACAACTACGAGCAGTACTTC. It yields the protein CASSSDNYEQYF.

V is TRBV9 and J is TRBJ2-5; 10 nucleotides match TRBD1. The CDR3 is 14 amino acids. V shed 3 bases, J shed 3 bases, and the junction held 2 bases outside the gene matches. Germline CDR1 is SGDLS and CDR2 is YYNGEE. This chain's CDR3 is CASSEGQGKETQYF. In DNA, the CDR3 is TGTGCCAGCAGCGAGGGACAGGGGAAAGAGACCCAGTACTTC. The variable domain in full, completed from reference TRBV9 and TRBJ2-5, reads DSGVTQTPKHLITATGQRVTLRCSPRSGDLSVYWYQQSLDQGLQFLIQYYNGEERAKGNILERFSAQQFPDLHSELNLSSLELGDSALYFCASSEGQGKETQYFGPGTRLLVL.